These 8 T cell receptor beta chains originate from one sample sequenced in a study of T cell changes during pregnancy in multiple sclerosis. Libraries were prepared by immunoSEQ multiplex PCR; TCRdb keeps only in-frame clonotypes and omits some of them. The table has 83,000 or so clones, around 94% seen once. This material consisted of peripheral blood, taken after pregnancy. The receptors were sampled from a female donor in good health, enrolled as a control in a pregnancy study.

The V call is TRBV5-1, the J call TRBJ2-2; unclear D gene. Germline V gene lookup returns CDR1 SGHRS and CDR2 YFSETQ. Trimming left V 2 bases short and J 6 bases short, with 8 bases between. CDR3 length: 13 residues. The CDR3 sequence: CASSFRGSGELFF. CDR3 in DNA: TGCGCCAGCAGCTTCAGAGGCTCCGGGGAGCTGTTTTTT.

V and J are TRBV5-1 and TRBJ2-3, with a possible D match to TRBD2 (7 bases). The germline gives CDR1 SGHRS, CDR2 YFSETQ. CDR3 length: 16 amino acids. The V end lost 0 bases, the J end lost 3 bases, and 14 bases lay between the germline ends. CDR3 residues: CASSLVKGGETDTQYF. CDR3 sequence (DNA): TGCGCCAGCAGCTTGGTCAAGGGGGGGGAGACAGATACGCAGTATTTT. The variable domain in full, with the rest retrieved from reference TRBV5-1 and TRBJ2-3, is KAGVTQTPRYLIKTRGQQVTLSCSPISGHRSVSWYQQTPGQGLQFLFEYFSETQRNKGNFPGRFSGRQFSNSRSEMNVSTLELGDSALYLCASSLVKGGETDTQYFGPGTRLTVL.

V usage is TRBV5-4 and J usage is TRBJ2-4; D perhaps matches TRBD2 (5 bases). There are 13 residues in the CDR3. From germline, CDR1 is SGHNT and CDR2 YYREEE (reference sequence). V gave up 0 bases and J gave up 7 bases, with 8 bases separating them. The CDR3 protein is CASSLGQRNIQYF. The CDR3 DNA reads as TGTGCCAGCAGCTTGGGTCAGCGGAACATTCAGTACTTC.

CDR3 protein: CAIREGGLANTGELFF. The CDR3 DNA follows: TGTGCCATCAGGGAAGGAGGGCTCGCGAACACCGGGGAGCTGTTTTTT. This chain connects TRBV10-3 to TRBJ2-2; possibly TRBD2 for D (6 bases). Trimming removed 6 bases at V and 0 bases at J, with 14 bases between. From germline, CDR1 is ENHRY and CDR2 SYGVKD. The CDR3 length is 16 residues.

The chain is built from TRBV29-1 and TRBJ2-3; D perhaps matches TRBD1 (6 bases). CDR1 and CDR2 from the germline V gene are SQVTM and ANQGSEA. Trimming took off 4 bases at V and 2 bases at J, with 10 bases between the two ends. This CDR3 has 13 amino acids. CDR3 in amino acids: CSVAGENTDTQYF. The DNA for the CDR3 is TGCAGCGTTGCAGGGGAAAACACAGATACGCAGTATTTT.

The chain combines TRBV19 with TRBJ1-5; D might be TRBD1 (6 bases). The CDR3 extends over 17 amino acids. CDR1 and CDR2 from the germline V gene are LNHDA and SQIVND (reference sequence). Trimming pared 9 bases from V and 6 bases from J, leaving 27 bases between. CDR3 sequence: CARRKCNRDTEGQPQHF. The DNA of the CDR3 is TGTGCCAGACGGAAATGCAACAGGGATACAGAAGGTCAGCCCCAGCATTTT.

This clone appeared once. This chain connects TRBV5-4 to TRBJ2-1; 7 bases line up with TRBD2. CDR1 and CDR2 (germline): SGHNT, YYREEE (reference sequence). Trimming at V came to 1 base and at J to 7 bases, leaving 2 bases not matched to a gene. CDR3 size: 13 residues. Here the CDR3 reads CASSLWGGNEQFF. The CDR3 coding sequence is TGTGCCAGCAGCTTGTGGGGGGGGAATGAGCAGTTCTTC. Combining the CDR3 with reference TRBV5-4 and TRBJ2-1 gives the whole variable domain ETGVTQSPTHLIKTRGQQVTLRCSSQSGHNTVSWYQQALGQGPQFIFQYYREEENGRGNFPPRFSGLQFPNYSSELNVNALELDDSALYLCASSLWGGNEQFFGPGTRLTVL.

Here the CDR3 reads CASSSGGGGGTEAFF. Written as DNA, the CDR3 is TGCGCCAGCAGCTCCGGGGGGGGAGGGGGCACTGAAGCTTTCTTT. The chain has TRBV5-1 and TRBJ1-1, with a tentative D call TRBD1 (6 bases). CDR1 is SGHRS, CDR2 YFSETQ, per germline. The CDR3 sequence is 15 residues long. Trimming took 3 bases from V and 4 from J, leaving 16 bases between them.